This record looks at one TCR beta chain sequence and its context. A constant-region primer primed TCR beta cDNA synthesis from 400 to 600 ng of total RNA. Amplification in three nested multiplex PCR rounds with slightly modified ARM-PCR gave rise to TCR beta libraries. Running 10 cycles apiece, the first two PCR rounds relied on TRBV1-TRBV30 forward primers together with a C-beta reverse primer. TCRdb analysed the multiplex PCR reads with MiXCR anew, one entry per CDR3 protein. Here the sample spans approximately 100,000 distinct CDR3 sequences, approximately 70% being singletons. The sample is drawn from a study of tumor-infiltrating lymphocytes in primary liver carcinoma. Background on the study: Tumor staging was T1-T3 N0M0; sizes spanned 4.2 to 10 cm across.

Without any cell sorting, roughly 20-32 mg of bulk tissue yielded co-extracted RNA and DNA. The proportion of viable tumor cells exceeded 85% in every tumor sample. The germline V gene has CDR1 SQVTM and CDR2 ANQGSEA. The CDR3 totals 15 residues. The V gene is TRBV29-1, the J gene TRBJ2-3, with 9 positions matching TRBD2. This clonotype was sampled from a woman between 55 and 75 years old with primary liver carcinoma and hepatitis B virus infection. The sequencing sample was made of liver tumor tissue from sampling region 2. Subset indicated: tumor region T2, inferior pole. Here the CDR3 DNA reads TGCAGTGCCCCCGGGGGTAGCGGGAGTACAAATACGCAGTATTTT. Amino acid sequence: CSAPGGSGSTNTQYF.